The text below deals with one T cell receptor (beta chain). Specified time point: persistent/refractory GD, antithyroid drugs over 5 years with positive TRAb. Isolated PBMC RNA provided the starting material for the TCR library. These data come from a study of regulatory T cells in long-lasting Graves disease. Germline lookup yields CDR1 MDHEN and CDR2 SYDVKM. V shed 5 bases, J shed 2 bases, and the junction held 13 bases outside the gene matches. The CDR3 has 17 amino acids. For TCR beta, libraries came from iRepertoire HTBI primers and Arm-PCR of CDR3 regions. TCRdb reanalysed the multiplex PCR reads using MiXCR and keeps one entry per CDR3 protein. Of approximately 470,000 distinct CDR3 sequences listed, around 20% are singletons.

The sequencing used peripheral blood mononuclear cells (PBMCs), collected when the disease was refractory, from a patient treated with antithyroid drugs. This sequence was found in a female donor with Graves disease. The chain employs TRBV28 and TRBJ2-3; 7 nucleotides line up with TRBD2. The CDR3 here is CASSPLVASGDTDTQYF. For the CDR3, the DNA is TGTGCCAGCAGTCCCCTCGTTGCCAGCGGGGACACAGATACGCAGTATTTT.